The text below deals with one TCR beta chain. Only a few counts were recorded for this clone. Its antigen is currently not known. Mismatch with germline at one junction end may stem from a read error. TCRbeta CDR3 regions were amplified from genomic DNA using the immunoSEQ Assay, a bias-controlled multiplex PCR. In the authors' own workflow: Nucleated cell counts per sample were estimated from amplification of reference gene primers within the assay. Sequence reads were collapsed and filtered to measure the absolute abundance of every unique TCRbeta CDR3 rearrangement. For each sample, productive Simpson clonality was calculated by taking the square root of Simpson's diversity index across productive rearrangements. The clones in this table, taken by TCRdb from immuneACCESS, are in-frame only. Not every clone is retained; where verified, under half of the shortfall comes from an unresolved V gene, and the cause of the rest is unknown. The V and J calls and the clone size are those of that table, but D and trimming were determined from the DNA. This sample holds 110,000 or so clones; 85% were observed only once. The ten largest clones represent around 3.9% of the sample.

The data were taken from a study of blood T cell repertoires in COVID-19 (dated by TCRdb to 2019 to 2021). Notes on the research overall: Collaborator samples came from the United States, Italy and Spain and covered acute and convalescent phases of COVID-19. The material from the prospective study consisted of cDNA or gDNA derived from T cells, B-cell-depleted T cells, or PBMCs. Where available, HLA class I and class II types were obtained from metadata supplied by the sample provider rather than from assay-based typing. The samples were drawn from the first 160 participants of the ongoing ImmuneRACE study and from 1,254 subjects provided by 6 global collaborators. Subjects who had been exposed to COVID-19, were actively infected with it, or had recovered from it provided the deeply sampled blood TCRbeta repertoires that made up the dataset. Sample metadata almost always included a de-identified subject ID, COVID-19 status, age in years and sex. The repertoires were released in a freely available public database meant as a resource for research on the immune response to SARS-CoV-2.

Study-wide findings and limitations: The quantity of clinical and demographic metadata differed by source and by participant and was supplied without curation.

Whole blood was collected in K2EDTA tubes by collaborating institutions according to the institutions' own protocols. Collaborator samples were shipped for TCRbeta analysis as frozen whole blood, isolated PBMCs, or DNA extracted from either sample type. Per the germline V gene, SGHAT is the CDR1 and FQNNGV is the CDR2. The CDR3 measures 15 amino acids from cysteine to phenylalanine. Just CDR3 DNA is preserved here, 45 bases in frame from base 1. The specimen sequenced was peripheral blood. The receptor was isolated from a man in his fifties with acute or convalescent COVID-19. The chain is encoded by TRBV11-2 joined to TRBJ2-2; 8 bases in the middle match TRBD1. The base sequence is TGTGCCAGCAGGTTAGGACAGGGCGACACCGGGGAGCTGTTTTTT. Its protein reads: CASRLGQGDTGELFF. The variable domain in full, with residues beyond the CDR3 obtained from the reference TRBV11-2 and TRBJ2-2 genes, is EAGVAQSPRYKIIEKRQSVAFWCNPISGHATLYWYQQILGQGPKLLIQFQNNGVVDDSQLPKDRFSAERLKGVDSTLKIQPAKLEDSAVYLCASRLGQGDTGELFFGEGSRLTVL.